One and the same sample provided the 5 T cell receptor beta chains below, sequenced in a study of blood T cell repertoires in COVID-19. Libraries were prepared by immunoSEQ multiplex PCR; TCRdb keeps only in-frame clonotypes and omits some of them. This table holds 150,000 to 200,000 clones, around 90% found once. The sample comprised peripheral blood. The receptor set was obtained from a human donor in a cohort sampled during active COVID-19.

This clone was recorded once. The chain combines TRBV27 with TRBJ2-5; TRBD1 matches at 7 bases. V lost 3 bases and J lost 1; bases outside the gene matches: 8. Germline V CDR1 and CDR2: MNHEY, SMNVEV (reference sequence). The CDR3 runs to 16 residues. CDR3 residues: CASSFSRGSGQETQYF. CDR3 nucleotide sequence: TGTGCCAGCAGTTTCTCCAGGGGGAGCGGCCAAGAGACCCAGTACTTC.

The chain is built from TRBV13 and TRBJ2-7, with 9 bases that match TRBD1. The CDR3 extends over 14 amino acids. The V gene end was trimmed by 5 bases and the J gene end by 2 bases; junction bases not matched to a gene: 4. Germline CDR1 and CDR2: PRHDT and FYEKMQ (reference sequence). CDR3 amino acids: CASSSRDRAYEQYF. The CDR3, as DNA: TGTGCCAGCAGCAGCCGGGACAGGGCCTACGAGCAGTACTTC.

The chain employs TRBV11-2 and TRBJ2-7; D call uncertain. V lost 1 base and J 6 bases, leaving 7 bases between the germline ends. The CDR3 sequence is 12 residues long. CDR1 and CDR2 from the germline V gene are SGHAT and FQNNGV. In DNA, the CDR3 is TGTGCCAGCAGCTTAGGAGCCTCCGAGCAGTACTTC. Encoded protein: CASSLGASEQYF.

J is TRBJ1-3 and V is TRBV12-3 or TRBV12-4; no definite D call. V shed 6 bases and J shed 4 bases, with 4 bases lying between them. This CDR3 has 11 residues. In DNA form, the CDR3 reads TGTGCCAGCAGCGTCGGAAACACCATATATTTT. Translating gives CASSVGNTIYF.

The chain couples TRBV7-9 to TRBJ2-5, with 11 bases matching TRBD2. Germline CDR1 and CDR2: SEHNR and FQNEAQ (reference sequence). The CDR3 length is 17 residues. J lost 5 bases, V lost 1 base, and 9 bases had no gene match. Here the CDR3 reads CASSLGGSGGVRETQYF. CDR3 DNA: TGTGCCAGCAGCTTAGGCGGTAGCGGGGGGGTCCGGGAGACCCAGTACTTC. Combining the CDR3 with reference TRBV7-9 and TRBJ2-5 gives the whole variable domain DTGVSQNPRHKITKRGQNVTFRCDPISEHNRLYWYRQTLGQGPEFLTYFQNEAQLEKSRLLSDRFSAERPKGSFSTLEIQRTEQGDSAMYLCASSLGGSGGVRETQYFGPGTRLLVL.